This is a list of T cell receptor beta chains from one sample in a study of CXCR3-negative and CXCR3-positive naive CD8 T cells. TCRdb reprocessed the 5' RACE reads and stores each CDR3 protein as one record, lacking DNA. Listed are some 130,000 distinct CDR3 sequences; around 0.5% falls within the top ten. Material for sequencing was naive CXCR3- CD8+ T cells from blood. The receptor set was obtained from a human donor in good health. Some clones in this sample may be carry-over from other donors' samples. CDR3s include the opening cysteine and the closing phenylalanine or tryptophan.

len: 17; j_gene: TRBJ2-3; v_gene: TRBV14; CDR3aa: CASSQVIGTGEPDTLYF
len: 14; j_gene: TRBJ2-3; v_gene: TRBV29-1; CDR3aa: CSVEEAASTDTQYF
len: 14; j_gene: TRBJ2-1; v_gene: TRBV15; CDR3aa: CATSRDRGNHEQFF
len: 11; j_gene: TRBJ2-4; v_gene: TRBV29-1; CDR3aa: CSVIQGNIQYF
len: 16; j_gene: TRBJ2-3; v_gene: TRBV6-4; CDR3aa: CASSRVKGAGTDTQYF
len: 17; j_gene: TRBJ2-7; v_gene: TRBV4-1; CDR3aa: CASSQVLVRETSYEQYF
len: 17; j_gene: TRBJ2-5; v_gene: TRBV7-7; CDR3aa: CASSRKPRDKFQETQYF
len: 17; j_gene: TRBJ2-5; v_gene: TRBV18; CDR3aa: CASSPRGKTGGGETQYF
len: 17; j_gene: TRBJ2-5; v_gene: TRBV29-1; CDR3aa: CSVEDLEGARSQETQYF
len: 15; j_gene: TRBJ2-7; v_gene: TRBV11-1; CDR3aa: CASSFQTSGVDEQYF
len: 12; j_gene: TRBJ2-3; v_gene: TRBV29-1; CDR3aa: CSVRDDTDTQYF
len: 15; j_gene: TRBJ2-5; v_gene: TRBV7-2; CDR3aa: CASSLAGILQETQYF
len: 11; j_gene: TRBJ2-2; v_gene: TRBV7-9; CDR3aa: CASSPDRELFF
len: 15; j_gene: TRBJ2-1; v_gene: TRBV4-2; CDR3aa: CASSSTQRDYNEQFF
len: 14; j_gene: TRBJ2-7; v_gene: TRBV28; CDR3aa: CASMGTVSSYEEYF
len: 15; j_gene: TRBJ2-5; v_gene: TRBV5-6; CDR3aa: CASSYAASGFETQYF
len: 14; j_gene: TRBJ1-1; v_gene: TRBV5-1; CDR3aa: CATRTATQNTEAFF
len: 15; j_gene: TRBJ2-1; v_gene: TRBV29-1; CDR3aa: CSVEGSQGGVNEQFF
len: 14; j_gene: TRBJ2-3; v_gene: TRBV10-3; CDR3aa: CAIMASGETDTQYF
len: 15; j_gene: TRBJ2-2; v_gene: TRBV7-7; CDR3aa: CASSPNSRNTGELFF
len: 13; j_gene: TRBJ2-7; v_gene: TRBV29-1; CDR3aa: CSVLDSPPYEQYF